This T cell receptor beta chain originates from a study of T cell repertoires in cytomegalovirus infection. TCRdb ran MiXCR on the reads and lists one entry per CDR3 protein. This table has more than 400,000 distinct CDR3 sequences, about 25% appearing once. V dropped 6 bases and J dropped 4 bases, with 22 bases sitting between them. CDR3 length: 16 amino acids. As for this clonotype: Antigen specificity is unknown.

Study conclusions and caveats: It was HLA-C-restricted CMV-specific TCR beta clonotypes that dominated the response ex vivo.

The origin of this receptor is a human donor in good health (CMV status not recorded). Some clones in this sample may be carry-over from other donors' samples. The chain carries TRBV12-3 or TRBV12-4 and TRBJ2-7; D may correspond to TRBD1 or TRBD2 (5 bases each). The sequencing input was PBMCs. Here the CDR3 DNA reads TGTGCCAGCAGCCCGTATGGTGGGTCAGGGAGTTACGAGCAGTACGTC. Its protein is CASSPYGGSGSYEQYV.